Each of the 13 T cell receptor beta chains below was sequenced from the same sample in a study of Tregs in tolerant kidney transplant recipients. TCRdb keeps only in-frame clones here, not all; method: immunoSEQ multiplex PCR. The table has fewer than 80,000 clones, about 98% seen once. Material: Tregs from blood, obtained before the transplant. The receptors derive from a human donor who received a combined kidney and bone marrow transplant.

This sequence joins TRBV30 and TRBJ1-1; a weak D match, TRBD1 (6 bases). CDR3 length equals 13 residues. The ends were cut back, 0 bases at V and 2 bases at J, with 7 bases in the middle. CDR1 is GTSNPN, CDR2 SVGIG, per germline (reference sequence). Here the CDR3 DNA reads TGTGCCTGGAGTGTACAGGGAAACACTGAAGCTTTCTTT. This encodes CAWSVQGNTEAFF.

The rearrangement links TRBV5-1 to TRBJ2-7; TRBD1 matches at 8 bases. The V gene end was trimmed by 2 bases and the J gene end by 7 bases; junction bases not matched to a gene: 8. Germline V gives CDR1 SGHRS, CDR2 YFSETQ. This CDR3 spans 14 amino acids. In DNA form, the CDR3 reads TGCGCCAGCAGCTTATGGACAGGGTGGGAAGAGCAGTACTTC. This translates into CASSLWTGWEEQYF.

The V and J genes are TRBV27 and TRBJ2-7; 10 bases align to TRBD2. The ends lost 6 bases at V and 1 base at J; junction bases unmatched: 3. The CDR3 has 14 residues. Germline V CDR1 and CDR2: MNHEY, SMNVEV (reference sequence). The CDR3, as DNA: TGTGCCAGCAGGCGGACTAGCGGATCCTACGAGCAGTACTTC. Translation: CASRRTSGSYEQYF.

This chain links TRBV7-9 with TRBJ2-1, with D maybe TRBD1 (6 bases). CDR3 length: 17 residues. The germline V and J ends were trimmed by 5 bases and 5 bases, with 22 bases remaining between them. The germline gives CDR1 SEHNR, CDR2 FQNEAQ (reference sequence). The CDR3 nucleotides read TGTGCCAGCAGCCAGAAGAGGGGGTTCGCTGGGAACAATGAGCAGTTCTTC. Translated, it gives CASSQKRGFAGNNEQFF.

This chain links TRBV10-3 with TRBJ2-7; 9 bases map to TRBD1. The germline CDR1 and CDR2 sequences are ENHRY and SYGVKD. V gave up 10 bases and J gave up 6 bases; unmatched junction bases: 10. This CDR3 has 13 amino acids. The CDR3 loop is CANAPETGGEQYF. The CDR3 DNA reads TGTGCCAACGCTCCCGAGACAGGGGGCGAGCAGTACTTC.

The V call is TRBV20-1, the J call TRBJ1-2; D is undetermined. Trimming pared 4 bases from V and 7 bases from J, leaving 7 bases between. CDR3 length: 10 residues. Germline assignment: CDR1 DFQATT and CDR2 SNEGSKA (reference sequence). The DNA of the CDR3 is TGCAGTGCTAATGAGGCTGGCTACACCTTC. Translation gives CSANEAGYTF.

V is TRBV18 and J is TRBJ2-7; 10 bases map to TRBD1. Germline V lookup: CDR1 KGHSH, CDR2 LQKENI. Trimming cost V 4 bases and J 8 bases; bases outside gene matches: 8. This CDR3 comprises 14 residues. In DNA, the CDR3 is TGTGCCAGCTCACTCGGGACAGGGGAGGGTCAGCAGTACTTC. Its protein is CASSLGTGEGQQYF.

In its sample, this clone was seen once. The gene calls are TRBV5-6 and TRBJ1-1; 9 bases align to TRBD1. The J segment lost 1 base and the V segment lost 3 bases, leaving 7 bases of the junction unmatched. The germline V gene has CDR1 SGHDT and CDR2 YYEEEE. The CDR3 is 16 residues long. In DNA, the CDR3 is TGTGCCAGCAGCTCCGGGACAGGGAGAAAGAACACTGAAGCTTTCTTT. Protein product: CASSSGTGRKNTEAFF. Complete variable domain (other parts from reference TRBV5-6 and TRBJ1-1): DAGVTQSPTHLIKTRGQQVTLRCSPKSGHDTVSWYQQALGQGPQFIFQYYEEEERQRGNFPDRFSGHQFPNYSSELNVNALLLGDSALYLCASSSGTGRKNTEAFFGQGTRLTVV.

J is TRBJ1-4 and V is TRBV7-9; TRBD1 agrees at 7 bases. The germline gives CDR1 SEHNR, CDR2 FQNEAQ (reference sequence). The CDR3 extends over 16 amino acids. Unmatched junction bases numbered 7, after V lost 6 bases and J lost 0 bases. Here the CDR3 DNA reads TGTGCCAGCAGAAGACAGGGTGGTGCAACTAATGAAAAACTGTTTTTT. Its translation is CASRRQGGATNEKLFF.

The rearrangement joins TRBV5-1 to TRBJ2-1; 12 bases fit TRBD2. The germline V gene encodes CDR1 SGHRS and CDR2 YFSETQ. V was pared by 2 bases and J by 7 bases, with 1 base of the junction left unmatched. This CDR3 comprises 14 residues. The CDR3 DNA sequence: TGCGCCAGCAGCTTTGGACTAGCGGGGAATGAGCAGTTCTTC. It encodes CASSFGLAGNEQFF.

The chain couples TRBV5-5 to TRBJ1-2; D ambiguous. The CDR3 runs to 12 residues. Trimming took off 3 bases at V and 5 bases at J, with 8 bases between the two ends. Germline CDR1 SGHKS, CDR2 YYEKEE (reference sequence). The CDR3 nucleotides are TGTGCCAGCAGCTCAAGCGGGTATGGCTACACCTTC. Its protein product is CASSSSGYGYTF.

The chain is built from TRBV9 and TRBJ1-3; 9 nucleotides match TRBD1. The CDR3 extends over 15 amino acids. Germline V gene lookup returns CDR1 SGDLS and CDR2 YYNGEE. With 2 bases clipped from V and 5 bases from J, the junction kept 5 bases outside the gene matches. This CDR3 is CASSVGTGLRNTIYF. CDR3 in DNA: TGTGCCAGCAGCGTCGGGACAGGGTTACGAAACACCATATATTTT.

This chain joins TRBV10-3 and TRBJ2-3; 8 bases align to TRBD1. V lost 5 bases and J lost 0; bases outside the gene matches: 7. The CDR3 covers 16 residues. The germline V gene encodes CDR1 ENHRY and CDR2 SYGVKD. The CDR3 region is CAISTRTGYSTDTQYF. Written as DNA, the CDR3 is TGTGCCATCAGTACACGGACAGGGTACAGCACAGATACGCAGTATTTT.